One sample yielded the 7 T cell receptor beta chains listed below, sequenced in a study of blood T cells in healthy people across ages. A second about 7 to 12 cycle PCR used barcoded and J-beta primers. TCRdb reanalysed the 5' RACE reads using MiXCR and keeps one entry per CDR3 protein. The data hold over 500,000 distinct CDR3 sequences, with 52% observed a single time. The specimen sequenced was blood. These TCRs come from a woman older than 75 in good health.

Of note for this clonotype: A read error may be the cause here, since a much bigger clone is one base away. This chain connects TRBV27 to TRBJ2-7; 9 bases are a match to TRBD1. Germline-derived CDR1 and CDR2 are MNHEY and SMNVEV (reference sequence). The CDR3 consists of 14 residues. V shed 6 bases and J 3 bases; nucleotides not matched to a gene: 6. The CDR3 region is CASRRTGVLYEQYF. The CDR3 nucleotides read TGTGCCAGCAGAAGGACAGGGGTCCTCTACGAGCAGTACTTC.

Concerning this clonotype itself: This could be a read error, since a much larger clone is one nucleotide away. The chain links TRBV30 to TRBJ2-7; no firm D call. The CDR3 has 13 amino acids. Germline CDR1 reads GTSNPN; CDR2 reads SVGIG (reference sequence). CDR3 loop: CAFIPGASYKQYF. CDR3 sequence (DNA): TGTGCCTTCATACCGGGTGCCTCCTACAAGCAGTACTTC.

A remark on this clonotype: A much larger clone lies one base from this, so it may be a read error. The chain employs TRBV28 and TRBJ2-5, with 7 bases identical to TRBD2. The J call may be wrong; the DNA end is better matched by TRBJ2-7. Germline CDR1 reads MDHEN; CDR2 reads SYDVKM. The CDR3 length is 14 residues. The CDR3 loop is CASRPGLPGYEQYF. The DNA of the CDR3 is TGTGCCAGCAGACCGGGACTACCTGGCTACGAGCAGTACTTC.

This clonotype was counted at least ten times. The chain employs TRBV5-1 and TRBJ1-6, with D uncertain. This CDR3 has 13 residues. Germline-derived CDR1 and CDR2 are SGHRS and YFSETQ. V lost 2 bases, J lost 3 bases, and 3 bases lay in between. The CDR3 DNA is TGCGCCAGCAGCTTAAACTATAATTCACCCCTCCACTTT. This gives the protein CASSLNYNSPLHF.

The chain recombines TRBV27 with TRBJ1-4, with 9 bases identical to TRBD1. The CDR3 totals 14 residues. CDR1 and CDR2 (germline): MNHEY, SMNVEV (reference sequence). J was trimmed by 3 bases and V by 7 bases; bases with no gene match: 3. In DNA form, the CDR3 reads TGTGCCAGCAAAAGACAGGGGGCTAATGAAAAACTGTTTTTT. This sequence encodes CASKRQGANEKLFF.

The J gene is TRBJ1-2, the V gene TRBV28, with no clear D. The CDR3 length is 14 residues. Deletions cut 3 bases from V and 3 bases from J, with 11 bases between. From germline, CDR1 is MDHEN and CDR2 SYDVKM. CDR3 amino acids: CASSLVKTDYGYTF. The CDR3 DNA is TGTGCCAGCAGTTTGGTCAAAACGGACTATGGCTACACCTTC.

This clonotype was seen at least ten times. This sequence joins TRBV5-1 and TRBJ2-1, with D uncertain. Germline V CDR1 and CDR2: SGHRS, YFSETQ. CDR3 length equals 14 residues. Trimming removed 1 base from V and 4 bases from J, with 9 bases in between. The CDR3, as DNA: TGCGCCAGCAGCTTGTATGGCAGTTACAATGAGCAGTTCTTC. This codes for CASSLYGSYNEQFF.